One sample yielded the 18 T cell receptor beta chains listed below, sequenced in a study of blood T cell repertoires in COVID-19 (dated by TCRdb to 2020 to 2021). Libraries were prepared through the immunoSEQ multiplex PCR assay. This is the immuneACCESS table as TCRdb keeps it, with only in-frame sequences that have V and J called. A part of the clones is gone; compared with another copy, unresolved V genes explain less than half, and the rest is unexplained. The sample data list roughly 250,000 clones, and about 83% of these were observed just once. The ten largest make up 2% to 2.5% of the sample. Sequencing was performed on PBMCs or T cells enriched from blood (not recorded which). The receptors here all came from a woman between 50 and 59 years old who had recovered from COVID-19.

The genes are TRBV19 and TRBJ1-5; 8 bases align to TRBD1. The junction had 4 bases not matched to a gene; V was cut back by 4 bases and J by 5 bases. The CDR3 length is 14 residues. Per germline, CDR1 LNHDA and CDR2 SQIVND (reference sequence). This CDR3 reads CASSTGQGYQPQHF. The CDR3 nucleotides read TGTGCCAGTAGTACTGGACAGGGATATCAGCCCCAGCATTTT.

The genes are TRBV9 and TRBJ1-3, with D perhaps TRBD1 (6 bases). Germline V gene lookup returns CDR1 SGDLS and CDR2 YYNGEE. This CDR3 is 17 amino acids long. Trimming left V 3 bases short and J 0 bases short, with 16 bases between. The DNA of the CDR3 is TGTGCCAGCAGCGCCAGACCGGGACACAACTCTGGAAACACCATATATTTT. It specifies CASSARPGHNSGNTIYF.

The V gene is TRBV5-5, the J gene TRBJ2-3; a weak D match, TRBD2 (6 bases). V lost 1 base, J lost 6 bases, and 9 bases lay in between. Germline V gives CDR1 SGHKS, CDR2 YYEKEE (reference sequence). CDR3 length equals 13 residues. CDR3 nucleotides: TGTGCCAGCAGCTTGACTAGCCCCGATACGCAGTATTTT. Protein: CASSLTSPDTQYF.

The chain couples TRBV7-9 to TRBJ1-4, with no clear D. Per germline, CDR1 SEHNR and CDR2 FQNEAQ (reference sequence). V lost 1 base and J 3 bases, leaving 9 bases between the germline ends. The CDR3 is made up of 15 amino acids. CDR3 protein: CASSLGAGANEKLFF. CDR3 DNA sequence: TGTGCCAGCAGCTTAGGGGCAGGTGCTAATGAAAAACTGTTTTTT.

The chain recombines TRBV24-1 with TRBJ2-1; tentatively, D is TRBD2 (5 bases). Germline V gene sequence: CDR1 KGHDR, CDR2 SFDVKD. This CDR3 spans 16 amino acids. V lost 1 base and J 8 bases, leaving 17 bases between the germline ends. The CDR3 region has the DNA TGTGCCACCAGTGATTTCGCTAGCAGGAGCACCGATGAGCAGTTCTTC. Its translation is CATSDFASRSTDEQFF.

The gene calls are TRBV3-1 (or the pseudogene TRBV3-2) and TRBJ2-3; 8 bases are a match to TRBD2. Losses at the gene ends were 5 bases for V and 4 bases for J; bases not matched to a gene: 11. The V gene's germline CDR1 is LGHDT and CDR2 YNNKEL (reference sequence). This CDR3 is built from 16 residues. CDR3 DNA sequence: TGTGCCAGCAGCTTCACCGGGACTAGATTATCAGATACGCAGTATTTT. Encoded protein: CASSFTGTRLSDTQYF.

The CDR3, as DNA: TGTGCCACCAGTGAAGGGGAGGGGACTGAAGCTTTCTTT. Protein product: CATSEGEGTEAFF. The rearrangement joins TRBV24-1 to TRBJ1-1; D may be TRBD1 (5 bases). The germline gives CDR1 KGHDR, CDR2 SFDVKD. The CDR3 totals 13 residues. V was trimmed by 4 bases and J by 5 bases, leaving 10 bases between them.

The chain links TRBV3-1 (or the pseudogene TRBV3-2) to TRBJ2-3; 14 nucleotides align to TRBD2. The V segment lost 0 bases and the J segment 0 bases; nucleotides outside the gene matches: 5. The CDR3 loop spans 19 amino acids. Germline V CDR1 and CDR2: LGHDT, YNNKEL (reference sequence). In DNA form, the CDR3 reads TGTGCCAGCAGCCAAGAGGGACTAGCGGGAGTCCCTAGCACAGATACGCAGTATTTT. This codes for CASSQEGLAGVPSTDTQYF.

The chain combines TRBV18 with TRBJ1-4; tentatively, D is TRBD1 (5 bases). The CDR3 is 16 residues long. V gave up 4 bases and J gave up 0 bases, with 12 bases separating them. The germline CDR1 and CDR2 sequences are KGHSH and LQKENI. CDR3 nucleotides: TGTGCCAGCTCACTCTCGGCGGGGGCAACTAATGAAAAACTGTTTTTT. It yields the protein CASSLSAGATNEKLFF.

V usage is TRBV18 and J usage is TRBJ2-2; D call uncertain. V was cut by 2 bases and J by 0 bases, with 13 bases left in between. The germline CDR1 and CDR2 sequences are KGHSH and LQKENI. The CDR3 contains 17 residues. CDR3 bases: TGTGCCAGCTCACCATCGCACAGCTCAACGAACACCGGGGAGCTGTTTTTT. The encoded protein is CASSPSHSSTNTGELFF.

The V call is TRBV14, the J call TRBJ1-4, with 7 nucleotides matching TRBD1. Trimming cost V 5 bases and J 4 bases; bases outside gene matches: 4. The CDR3 contains 14 residues. Per germline, CDR1 SGHDN and CDR2 FVKESK. CDR3 coding DNA: TGTGCCAGCAGCACGGGACAGATTAATGAAAAACTGTTTTTT. Amino acid sequence: CASSTGQINEKLFF.

The chain combines TRBV29-1 with TRBJ2-6, with 8 nucleotides matching TRBD1. This CDR3 has 16 amino acids. Losses at the gene ends were 4 bases for V and 0 bases for J; bases not matched to a gene: 5. The V gene's germline CDR1 is SQVTM and CDR2 ANQGSEA. The CDR3 reads CSVAQGANSGANVLTF. CDR3 coding DNA: TGCAGCGTTGCTCAGGGGGCCAACTCTGGGGCCAACGTCCTGACTTTC.

V is TRBV28 and J is TRBJ2-1; possibly TRBD1 for D (6 bases). Germline V CDR1 and CDR2: MDHEN, SYDVKM. The V gene lost 10 bases and the J gene lost 6 bases, with 16 bases spanning the gap. This CDR3 spans 13 amino acids. The CDR3 DNA sequence: TGTGCCACCACTCGAGGGGGATTCAATGAGCAGTTCTTC. This translates into CATTRGGFNEQFF.

The CDR3 DNA reads as TGTGCCAGCAGCCCTGCCGGGACTAGGGCTTTCAATGAGCAGTTCTTC. It yields the protein CASSPAGTRAFNEQFF. The chain has TRBV7-3 and TRBJ2-1; 8 positions agree with TRBD2. Germline-derived CDR1 and CDR2 are SGHTA and FQGTGA. The CDR3 consists of 16 residues. Trimming at V came to 5 bases and at J to 6 bases, leaving 12 bases not matched to a gene.

The table lists this clone with a few counts. The J gene is TRBJ1-4, the V gene TRBV5-5; D is unclear. CDR1 is SGHKS and CDR2 is YYEKEE in the germline V gene (reference sequence). This CDR3 has 14 residues. The germline V and J ends were trimmed by 3 bases and 8 bases, with 14 bases remaining between them. CDR3 in DNA: TGTGCCAGCAGCTCCGTTGAGTTTGAGGAAAAACTGTTTTTT. Translating it yields CASSSVEFEEKLFF. Combining the CDR3 with reference TRBV5-5 and TRBJ1-4 gives the whole variable domain DAGVTQSPTHLIKTRGQQVTLRCSPISGHKSVSWYQQVLGQGPQFIFQYYEKEERGRGNFPDRFSARQFPNYSSELNVNALLLGDSALYLCASSSVEFEEKLFFGSGTQLSVL.

V is TRBV6-2 or TRBV6-3 and J is TRBJ1-2, with TRBD1 matching 7 bases. The CDR3 contains 14 residues. Germline loops: CDR1 MNHEY, CDR2 SVGEGT. J gave up 2 bases and V 4 bases, and 4 bases lay outside the gene matches. The DNA for the CDR3 is TGTGCCAGCAGTTCCCCGGGACAGAACTATGGCTACACCTTC. It is translated as CASSSPGQNYGYTF.

This rearrangement joins TRBV7-3 to TRBJ2-7; TRBD1 might be the D (6 bases). V was trimmed by 3 bases and J by 3 bases, leaving 15 bases between them. The germline V gene has CDR1 SGHTA and CDR2 FQGTGA. CDR3 size: 15 residues. The CDR3 protein is CASSFDRSSFYEQYF. CDR3 DNA: TGTGCCAGCAGCTTCGACAGGAGCTCCTTCTACGAGCAGTACTTC.

The rearrangement uses TRBV5-8 and TRBJ2-1; 14 bases agree with TRBD2. Germline loops: CDR1 SGHTS, CDR2 YDEGEE. There are 18 residues in the CDR3. The J segment lost 0 bases and the V segment lost 6 bases, leaving 8 bases of the junction unmatched. The CDR3 loop reads CASTGLAGGWSSYNEQFF. CDR3 in DNA: TGTGCCAGCACCGGACTAGCGGGGGGCTGGAGCTCCTACAATGAGCAGTTCTTC.